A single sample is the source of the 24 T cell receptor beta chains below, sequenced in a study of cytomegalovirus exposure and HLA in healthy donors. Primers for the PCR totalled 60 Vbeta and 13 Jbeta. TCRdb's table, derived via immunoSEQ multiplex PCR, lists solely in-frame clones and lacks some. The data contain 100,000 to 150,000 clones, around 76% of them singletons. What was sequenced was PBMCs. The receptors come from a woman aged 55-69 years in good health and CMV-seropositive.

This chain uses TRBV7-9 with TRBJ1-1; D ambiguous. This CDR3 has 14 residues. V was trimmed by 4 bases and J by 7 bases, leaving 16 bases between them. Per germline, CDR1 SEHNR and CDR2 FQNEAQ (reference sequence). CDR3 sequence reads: CASSSTPYHSEAFF. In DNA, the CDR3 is TGTGCCAGCAGCTCGACCCCCTACCACAGTGAAGCTTTCTTT. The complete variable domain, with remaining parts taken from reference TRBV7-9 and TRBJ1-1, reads DTGVSQNPRHKITKRGQNVTFRCDPISEHNRLYWYRQTLGQGPEFLTYFQNEAQLEKSRLLSDRFSAERPKGSFSTLEIQRTEQGDSAMYLCASSSTPYHSEAFFGQGTRLTVV.

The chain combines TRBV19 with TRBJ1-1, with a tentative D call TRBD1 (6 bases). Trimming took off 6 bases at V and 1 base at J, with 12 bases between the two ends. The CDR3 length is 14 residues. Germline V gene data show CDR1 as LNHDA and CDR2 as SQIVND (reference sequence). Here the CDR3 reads CASRSSGENTEAFF. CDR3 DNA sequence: TGTGCCAGTAGGTCGTCAGGGGAGAACACTGAAGCTTTCTTT.

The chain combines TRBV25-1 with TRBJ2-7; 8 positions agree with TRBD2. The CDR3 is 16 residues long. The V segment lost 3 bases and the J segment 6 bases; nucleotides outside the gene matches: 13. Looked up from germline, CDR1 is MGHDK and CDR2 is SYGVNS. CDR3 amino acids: CASSDHDGLANREQYF. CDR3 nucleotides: TGTGCCAGCAGTGACCACGATGGACTAGCTAACCGCGAGCAGTACTTC.

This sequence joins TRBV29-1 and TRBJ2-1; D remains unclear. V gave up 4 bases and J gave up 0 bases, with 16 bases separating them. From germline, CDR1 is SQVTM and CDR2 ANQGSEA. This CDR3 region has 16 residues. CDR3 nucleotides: TGCAGCGTTGTAGAGGCCAGCGAAAGCTCCTACAATGAGCAGTTCTTC. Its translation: CSVVEASESSYNEQFF.

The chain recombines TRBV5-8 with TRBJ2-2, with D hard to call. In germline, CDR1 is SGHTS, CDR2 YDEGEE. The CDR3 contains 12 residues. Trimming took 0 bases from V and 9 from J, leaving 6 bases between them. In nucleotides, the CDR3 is TGTGCCAGCAGCTTGGAAACTAGGGAGCTGTTTTTT. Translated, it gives CASSLETRELFF.

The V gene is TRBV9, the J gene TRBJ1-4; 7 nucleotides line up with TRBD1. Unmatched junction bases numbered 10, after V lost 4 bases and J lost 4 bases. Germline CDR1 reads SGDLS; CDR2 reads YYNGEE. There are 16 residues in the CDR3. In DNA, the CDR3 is TGTGCCAGCAGCAACACGCCGGGACAGCGTAATGAAAAACTGTTTTTT. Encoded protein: CASSNTPGQRNEKLFF.

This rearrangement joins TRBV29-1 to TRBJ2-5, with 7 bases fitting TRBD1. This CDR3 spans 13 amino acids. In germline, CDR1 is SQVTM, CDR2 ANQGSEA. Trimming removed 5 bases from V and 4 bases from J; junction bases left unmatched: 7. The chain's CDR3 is CSVRDSGGETQYF. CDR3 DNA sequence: TGCAGCGTTCGGGACAGTGGGGGAGAGACCCAGTACTTC.

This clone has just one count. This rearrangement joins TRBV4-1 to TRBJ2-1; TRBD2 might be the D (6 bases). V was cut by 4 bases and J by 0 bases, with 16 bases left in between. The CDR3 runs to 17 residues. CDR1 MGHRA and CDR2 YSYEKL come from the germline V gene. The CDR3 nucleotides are TGCGCCAGCAGCCGAATCCCCGGGACTCCCTCCTACAATGAGCAGTTCTTC. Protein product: CASSRIPGTPSYNEQFF.

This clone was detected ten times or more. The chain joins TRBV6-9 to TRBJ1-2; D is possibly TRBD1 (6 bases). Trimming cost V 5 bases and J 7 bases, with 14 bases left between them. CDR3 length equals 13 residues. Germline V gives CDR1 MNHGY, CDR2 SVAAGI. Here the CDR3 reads CASSPRTDSGYTF. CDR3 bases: TGTGCCAGCAGTCCGAGGACAGACTCTGGCTACACCTTC.

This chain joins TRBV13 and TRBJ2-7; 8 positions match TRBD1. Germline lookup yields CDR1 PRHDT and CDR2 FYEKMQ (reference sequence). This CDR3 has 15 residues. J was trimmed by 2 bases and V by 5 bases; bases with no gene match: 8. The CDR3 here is CASSRGPDRAYEQYF. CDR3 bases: TGTGCCAGCAGCCGAGGGCCGGACAGGGCCTACGAGCAGTACTTC.

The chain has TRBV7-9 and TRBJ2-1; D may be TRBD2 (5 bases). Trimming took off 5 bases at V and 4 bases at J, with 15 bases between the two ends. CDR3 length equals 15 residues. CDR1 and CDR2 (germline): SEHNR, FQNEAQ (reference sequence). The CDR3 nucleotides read TGTGCCAGCAGCCCTGGGTGGAGGCTGTACAATGAGCAGTTCTTC. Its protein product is CASSPGWRLYNEQFF.

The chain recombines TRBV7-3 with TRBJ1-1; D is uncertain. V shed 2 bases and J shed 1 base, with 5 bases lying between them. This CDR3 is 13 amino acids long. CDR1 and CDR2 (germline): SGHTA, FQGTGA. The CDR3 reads CASSLLPNTEAFF. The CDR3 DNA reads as TGTGCCAGCAGCTTACTTCCGAACACTGAAGCTTTCTTT.

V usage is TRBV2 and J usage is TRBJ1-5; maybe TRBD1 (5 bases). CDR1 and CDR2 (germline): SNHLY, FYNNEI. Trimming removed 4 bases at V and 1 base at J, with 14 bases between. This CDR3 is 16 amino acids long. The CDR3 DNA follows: TGTGCCAGCAGTGCGCAGGGCAGAATGAGCAATCAGCCCCAGCATTTT. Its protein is CASSAQGRMSNQPQHF.

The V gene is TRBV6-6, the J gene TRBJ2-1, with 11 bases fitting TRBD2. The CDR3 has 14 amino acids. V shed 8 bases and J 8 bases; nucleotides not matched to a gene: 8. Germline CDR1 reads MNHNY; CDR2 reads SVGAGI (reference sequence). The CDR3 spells CASRLAGTPDEQFF. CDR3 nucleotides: TGTGCCAGCCGACTAGCGGGGACACCTGATGAGCAGTTCTTC.

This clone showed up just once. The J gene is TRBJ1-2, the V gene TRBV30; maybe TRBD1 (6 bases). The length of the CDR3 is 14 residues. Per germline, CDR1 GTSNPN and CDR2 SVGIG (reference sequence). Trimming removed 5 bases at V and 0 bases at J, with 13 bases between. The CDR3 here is CAWEPGHTNYGYTF. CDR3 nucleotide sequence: TGTGCCTGGGAACCGGGACATACTAACTATGGCTACACCTTC.

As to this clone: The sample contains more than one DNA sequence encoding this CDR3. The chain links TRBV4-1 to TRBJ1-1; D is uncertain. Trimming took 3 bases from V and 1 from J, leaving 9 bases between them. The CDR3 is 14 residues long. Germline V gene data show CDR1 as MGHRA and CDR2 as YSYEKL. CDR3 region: CASSQVGRNTEAFF. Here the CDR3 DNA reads TGCGCCAGCAGCCAGGTGGGCAGGAACACTGAAGCTTTCTTT.

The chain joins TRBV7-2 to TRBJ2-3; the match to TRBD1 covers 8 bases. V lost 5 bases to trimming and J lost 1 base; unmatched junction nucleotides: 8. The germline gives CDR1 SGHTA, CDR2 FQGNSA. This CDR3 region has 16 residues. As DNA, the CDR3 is TGTGCCAGCAGCCCCTTTCCCAGGGGGCGCACAGATACGCAGTATTTT. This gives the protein CASSPFPRGRTDTQYF.

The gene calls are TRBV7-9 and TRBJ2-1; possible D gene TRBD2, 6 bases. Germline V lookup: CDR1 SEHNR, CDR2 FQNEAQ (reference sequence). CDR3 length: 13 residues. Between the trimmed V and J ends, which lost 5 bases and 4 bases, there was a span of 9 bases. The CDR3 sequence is CASSLGLYNEQFF. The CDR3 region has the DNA TGTGCCAGCAGCCTGGGACTGTACAATGAGCAGTTCTTC.

The CDR3 DNA is TGCGCCAGCAGCTTGGGCCCCGCGGGGGAGAACACCGGGGAGCTGTTTTTT. Encoded protein: CASSLGPAGENTGELFF. The chain is built from TRBV5-1 and TRBJ2-2; 7 bases are a match to TRBD2. The J segment lost 1 base and the V segment lost 0 bases, leaving 6 bases of the junction unmatched. Germline V CDR1 and CDR2: SGHRS, YFSETQ. The length of the CDR3 is 17 residues.

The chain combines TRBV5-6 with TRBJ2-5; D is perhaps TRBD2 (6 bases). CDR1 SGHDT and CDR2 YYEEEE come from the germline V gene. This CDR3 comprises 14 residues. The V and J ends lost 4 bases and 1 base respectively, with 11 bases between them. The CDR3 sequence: CASSPAGLQETQYF. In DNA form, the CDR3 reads TGTGCCAGCAGCCCCGCGGGGCTCCAAGAGACCCAGTACTTC.

In nucleotides, the CDR3 is TGCGCCAGCAGCTTTACCGGGACAGGGAGCCCGGGCCTAAAACTGTTTTTT. It yields the protein CASSFTGTGSPGLKLFF. The chain recombines TRBV4-1 with TRBJ1-4; 9 bases match TRBD1. This CDR3 has 17 amino acids. The V gene end was trimmed by 5 bases and the J gene end by 10 bases; junction bases not matched to a gene: 17. CDR1 MGHRA and CDR2 YSYEKL come from the germline V gene.

DNA for the CDR3: TGTGCCAGTAGTATCTCGAGCGCGAACACTGAAGCTTTCTTT. Protein product: CASSISSANTEAFF. The genes are TRBV19 and TRBJ1-1, with D unresolved. With 3 bases removed from V and 1 base from J, the gap between germline ends came to 9 bases. Germline CDR1 reads LNHDA; CDR2 reads SQIVND (reference sequence). The CDR3 runs to 14 residues.

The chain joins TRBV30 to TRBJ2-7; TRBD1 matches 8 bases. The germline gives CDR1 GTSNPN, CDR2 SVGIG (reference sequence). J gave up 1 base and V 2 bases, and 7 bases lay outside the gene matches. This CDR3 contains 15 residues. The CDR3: CAWSPGTGGSYEQYF. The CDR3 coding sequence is TGTGCCTGGAGTCCCGGTACAGGGGGTTCCTACGAGCAGTACTTC.

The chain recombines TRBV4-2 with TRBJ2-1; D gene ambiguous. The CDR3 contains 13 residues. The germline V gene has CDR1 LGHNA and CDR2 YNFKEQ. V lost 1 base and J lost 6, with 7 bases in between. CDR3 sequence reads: CASSQGAGNEQFF. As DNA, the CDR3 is TGTGCCAGCAGCCAAGGGGCAGGCAATGAGCAGTTCTTC.